A selection of T cell receptor beta chains follows, all from one sample in a study of beta chain features in type 1 diabetes. The table came from immunoSEQ multiplex PCR; TCRdb's copy has only in-frame clones and leaves some out. Among around 400,000 clones listed, over 9.5% were seen once. Sequenced input: naive CD4+ T cells from blood. The receptors were gathered from a man between 18 and 29 years old in good health. CDR3s include the opening cysteine and the closing phenylalanine or tryptophan. Each record gives: D gene, V gene, clone size, J gene, CDR3 DNA, CDR3 protein. A D gene is named only where the DNA matches it firmly. Clone size is shown for a subset of rows, as once, few, many or a class of expanded clone.

TRBD2,TRBV6-5,few,TRBJ2-2,TGTGCCAGCAGTCGGGGGGGTAGTAACACCGGGGAGCTGTTTTTT,CASSRGGSNTGELFF
NA,TRBV4-2,few,TRBJ2-2,TGTGCCAGCAGCCAGAGCGGGCCCGGGGAGCTGTTTTTT,CASSQSGPGELFF
NA,TRBV19,NA,TRBJ2-3,TGTGCCAGTAGTGGGGGGACGACAGATACGCAGTATTTT,CASSGGTTDTQYF
NA,TRBV7-9,few,TRBJ2-7,TGTGCCAGCAGTCTCACAGGGTCCGAGCAGTACTTC,CASSLTGSEQYF
TRBD1,TRBV4-2,NA,TRBJ1-2,TGTGCCAGCAGCCCGGCGGGAACAGGGGATTCGTCCTATGGCTACACCTTC,CASSPAGTGDSSYGYTF
NA,TRBV11-2,few,TRBJ1-1,TGTGCCAGCAGCTTAGGAAGGACAGTGAACACTGAAGCTTTCTTT,CASSLGRTVNTEAFF
TRBD1,TRBV19,NA,TRBJ1-5,TGTGCCAGTAGTGGCGACAGGGAACAGCCCCAGCATTTT,CASSGDREQPQHF
NA,TRBV7-3,NA,TRBJ2-5,TGTGCCAGCAGCCCCCGGGGGGCTGGGGAGACCCAGTACTTC,CASSPRGAGETQYF
NA,TRBV28,NA,TRBJ2-3,TGTGCCAGCAGTTTCGGTAGAAGTGTCTTCACAGATACGCAGTATTTT,CASSFGRSVFTDTQYF
TRBD1,TRBV4-2,few,TRBJ2-7,TGTGCCAGCAGCGAAGGACAGGTCCCCTACGAGCAGTACTTC,CASSEGQVPYEQYF
NA,TRBV28,few,TRBJ1-5,TGTGCCCTGTCACAGAACATCAATCAGCCCCAGCATTTT,CALSQNINQPQHF
NA,TRBV7-2,NA,TRBJ2-6,TGTGCCAGCAGCTCCAGGGTTACTGGGGCCAACGTCCTGACTTTC,CASSSRVTGANVLTF
TRBD2,TRBV19,NA,TRBJ2-2,TGTGCCAGTAGTGCCCTCCGGTCTAGCGGGGGGGCGAGCGGGGAGCTGTTTTTT,CASSALRSSGGASGELFF
TRBD1,TRBV7-2,NA,TRBJ2-7,TGTGCCAGCAGCCGGGACAGGGACAACGAGCAGTACTTC,CASSRDRDNEQYF
TRBD2,TRBV7-2,few,TRBJ2-7,TGTGCCAGCACCACTAGCGGGGGAACCTACGAGCAGTACTTC,CASTTSGGTYEQYF
TRBD1,TRBV5-1,few,TRBJ2-1,TGCGCCAGCAGCTTCGACAGGGACTCCTACAATGAGCAGTTCTTC,CASSFDRDSYNEQFF
NA,TRBV30,few,TRBJ2-7,TGTGCCTGGACTCGAGTACTCGCCTACGAGCAGTACTTC,CAWTRVLAYEQYF
TRBD1,TRBV19,NA,TRBJ2-1,TGTGCCACCCGGGACAGGGCGAGCTCCTACAATGAGCAGTTCTTC,CATRDRASSYNEQFF
NA,TRBV9,NA,TRBJ2-7,TGTGCCAGCAGCGTTACTCGTAAGGGGTATTGGTACTTC,CASSVTRKGYWYF
NA,TRBV7-2,few,TRBJ2-7,TGTGCCAGCAGCTTACGTCTCGGAACAGATACCTACGAGCAGTACTTC,CASSLRLGTDTYEQYF
NA,TRBV30,NA,TRBJ1-1,TGTGCCTGGGGGAGGACGGTGAACACTGAAGCTTTCTTT,CAWGRTVNTEAFF
NA,TRBV7-9,few,TRBJ1-1,TGTGCCAGCAGCCCCGAAGGCAGGGCGCTGGCTGAAGCTTTCTTT,CASSPEGRALAEAFF
NA,TRBV14,few,TRBJ2-1,TGTGCCAGCAGCCAAGATCCAGTCAGAGAGCAGTTCTTC,CASSQDPVREQFF
NA,TRBV30,NA,TRBJ1-5,TGTGCCTGGAGCCGCGACAGTCGTAATCAGCCCCAGCATTTT,CAWSRDSRNQPQHF
NA,TRBV29-1,many,TRBJ2-5,TGCAGCGTTGAATTGCGCGAGACCCAGTACTTC,CSVELRETQYF